The TCR beta chain described here comes from a study of T cells in Graves' hyperthyroidism and ophthalmopathy. Looking at the study overall: Peripheral blood was obtained at initial diagnosis, preceding any treatment.

Regions amplified from RNA transcripts were the TCR beta CDR3 regions. The HTBI set primed first-round TCR CDR3 RT-PCR. Each CDR3 protein gets one entry after TCRdb re-called the multiplex PCR reads with MiXCR. The repertoire holds almost 500,000 distinct CDR3 sequences, with roughly 22% as singletons. The study left out patients who had uncontrolled infection, other autoimmune disease, pregnancy or lactation. Concerning this clonotype itself: The target antigen is unknown.

The CDR3 sequence is 15 residues long. Germline V lookup: CDR1 SNHLY, CDR2 FYNNEI. The V segment lost 5 bases and the J segment 4 bases; nucleotides outside the gene matches: 8. Broader study findings: Clonotypes that were expanded in thyroid above 0.001 mostly appeared in blood too.

The clonotype comes from a woman aged 70 to 79 with Graves' ophthalmopathy. Sequencing was carried out using blood. The chain combines TRBV2 with TRBJ1-1; 9 positions match TRBD1. CDR3 protein: CASSHRGRRGTEAFF. The DNA of the CDR3 is TGTGCCAGCAGTCACAGGGGGCGCCGGGGCACTGAAGCTTTCTTT.